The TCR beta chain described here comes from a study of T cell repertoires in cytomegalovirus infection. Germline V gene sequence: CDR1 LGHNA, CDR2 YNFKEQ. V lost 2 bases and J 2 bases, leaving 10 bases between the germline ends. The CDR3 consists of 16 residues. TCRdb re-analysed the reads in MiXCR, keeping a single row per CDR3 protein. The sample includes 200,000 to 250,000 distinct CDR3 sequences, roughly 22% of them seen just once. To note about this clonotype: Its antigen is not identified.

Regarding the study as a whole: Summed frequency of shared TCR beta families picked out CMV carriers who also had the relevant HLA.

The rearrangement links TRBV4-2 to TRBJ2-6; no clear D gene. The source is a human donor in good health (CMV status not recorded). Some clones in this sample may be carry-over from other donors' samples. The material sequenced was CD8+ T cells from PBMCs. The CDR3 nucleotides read TGTGCCAGCAGCCAATTCCCTGGGGCTGGGGCCAACGTCCTGACTTTC. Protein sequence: CASSQFPGAGANVLTF.